Shown below are 30 T cell receptor beta chains from a single sample sequenced in a study of identical twins. TCRdb reprocessed the 5' RACE reads via MiXCR and lists one record per CDR3 protein. Of approximately 890,000 distinct CDR3 sequences listed, around 12% are singletons. These records were also assigned to another study, of yellow fever vaccine responses in identical twins.

The sample consisted of PBMCs. These receptors originate from a woman aged 18-29 years in good health.

The rearrangement links TRBV27 to TRBJ2-1; 9 positions agree with TRBD2. V dropped 5 bases and J dropped 6; count of bases not matched to a gene: 11. The CDR3 has 16 residues. The germline V gene encodes CDR1 MNHEY and CDR2 SMNVEV (reference sequence). In DNA, the CDR3 is TGTGCCAGCAGTAACCGGGGACTAGCTGTGGGCAATGAGCAGTTCTTC. Protein product: CASSNRGLAVGNEQFF.

This clonotype was observed a handful of times. V and J are TRBV4-2 and TRBJ2-1; TRBD2 aligns across 8 bases. V shed 0 bases and J 1 base; nucleotides not matched to a gene: 2. The germline gives CDR1 LGHNA, CDR2 YNFKEQ. CDR3 length equals 16 residues. The CDR3 nucleotides read TGTGCCAGCAGCCAAGAGAAGCGGGGGTCCTACAATGAGCAGTTCTTC. Amino acid sequence: CASSQEKRGSYNEQFF.

The V gene is TRBV27, the J gene TRBJ1-6; 9 bases match TRBD1. The CDR3 has 13 residues. Germline-derived CDR1 and CDR2 are MNHEY and SMNVEV (reference sequence). The ends lost 11 bases at V and 6 bases at J; junction bases unmatched: 5. CDR3 sequence: CAAAGQGNSPLHF. The CDR3 DNA sequence: TGTGCCGCTGCGGGACAGGGTAATTCACCCCTCCACTTT.

The chain recombines TRBV3-1 with TRBJ2-1; no reliable D call. CDR1 is LGHDT, CDR2 YNNKEL, per germline (reference sequence). The CDR3 runs 15 residues. V lost 0 bases to trimming and J lost 6 bases, with 12 bases between them. The CDR3, as DNA: TGTGCCAGCAGCCAAGATTGGGCAGTACCCAATGAGCAGTTCTTC. Its translation is CASSQDWAVPNEQFF.

Many counts were recorded for this clonotype. This sequence joins TRBV20-1 and TRBJ2-3, with no clear D. Trimming stripped 0 bases from V and 3 bases from J, with 4 bases between. The germline gives CDR1 DFQATT, CDR2 SNEGSKA (reference sequence). The CDR3 extends over 12 amino acids. CDR3: CSARDITDTQYF. The CDR3, as DNA: TGCAGTGCTAGAGATATAACAGATACGCAGTATTTT.

V is TRBV4-1 and J is TRBJ1-3; D call uncertain. This CDR3 region has 17 residues. V was clipped by 0 bases and J by 2 bases, with 14 bases between them. Looked up from germline, CDR1 is MGHRA and CDR2 is YSYEKL. The CDR3 sequence is CASSQDDAGSPGNTIYF. The CDR3 coding sequence is TGCGCCAGCAGCCAAGACGATGCGGGGTCCCCTGGAAACACCATATATTTT.

This clonotype has a count of ten or more. Germline is not matched at one junction end, which may reflect a read error. The CDR3 sequence is CASSGSSYEQYF. The CDR3 bases are TGTGCCAGCAGCGGAAGCTCCTACGAGCAGTACTTC. The chain carries TRBV5-1 and TRBJ2-7; D might be TRBD2 (5 bases). Germline V gives CDR1 SGHRS, CDR2 YFSETQ. The CDR3 sequence is 12 residues long.

The V call is TRBV20-1, the J call TRBJ2-5; 11 bases are shared with TRBD1. Germline CDR1 and CDR2: DFQATT and SNEGSKA (reference sequence). V dropped 5 bases and J dropped 4; count of bases not matched to a gene: 6. CDR3 length: 14 amino acids. This CDR3 reads CSAAGQGAGETQYF. CDR3 coding DNA: TGCAGTGCTGCTGGACAGGGGGCTGGAGAGACCCAGTACTTC.

The chain couples TRBV9 to TRBJ2-1; D uncertain. V was pared by 7 bases and J by 8 bases, with 10 bases between. The germline gives CDR1 SGDLS, CDR2 YYNGEE. The CDR3 spans 11 residues. The CDR3 spells CASGVLDEQFF. The DNA for the CDR3 is TGTGCCAGCGGAGTGTTGGATGAGCAGTTCTTC.

This clonotype has a handful of counts. The rearrangement joins TRBV7-8 to TRBJ1-5; D gene unclear. V was cut by 1 base and J by 0 bases, with 10 bases left in between. Per germline, CDR1 SGHVS and CDR2 FQNEAQ. This CDR3 contains 16 residues. The CDR3, as DNA: TGTGCCAGCAGCTTAGGGGTGGGCCTTAGCAATCAGCCCCAGCATTTT. This gives the protein CASSLGVGLSNQPQHF.

This clonotype was picked up a small number of times. This rearrangement joins TRBV6-1 to TRBJ2-1, with a weak D call TRBD2 (5 bases). The CDR3 sequence is 13 residues long. Looked up from germline, CDR1 is MNHNS and CDR2 is SASEGT. The germline V and J ends were trimmed by 7 bases and 4 bases, with 11 bases remaining between them. The CDR3 DNA reads TGTGCCAGCATCGGACTTACTTACAATGAGCAGTTCTTC. It yields the protein CASIGLTYNEQFF.

Ten or more counts support this clonotype. This chain uses TRBV7-9 with TRBJ2-3, with 8 bases aligning to TRBD2. V was clipped by 1 base and J by 5 bases; unmatched bases: 8. Germline loops: CDR1 SEHNR, CDR2 FQNEAQ (reference sequence). This CDR3 is 16 amino acids long. DNA of the CDR3: TGTGCCAGCAGCTTAGGTCCAGCGGGAGTAGGAGATACGCAGTATTTT. Its translation is CASSLGPAGVGDTQYF.

The chain links TRBV3-1 to TRBJ2-4; 9 bases align to TRBD1. CDR1 is LGHDT, CDR2 YNNKEL, per germline (reference sequence). The CDR3 loop spans 18 amino acids. V dropped 1 base and J dropped 0; count of bases not matched to a gene: 7. This CDR3 reads CASSQGHTGGAAKNIQYF. The CDR3 DNA follows: TGTGCCAGCAGCCAAGGCCATACAGGGGGCGCAGCCAAAAACATTCAGTACTTC.

The chain joins TRBV7-3 to TRBJ2-1; D unresolved. CDR1 SGHTA and CDR2 FQGTGA come from the germline V gene. V shed 1 base and J shed 5 bases, with 6 bases lying between them. CDR3 length equals 13 residues. The CDR3 here is CASSLKPDNEQFF. CDR3 coding DNA: TGTGCCAGCAGCTTAAAGCCGGACAATGAGCAGTTCTTC. Together with reference TRBV7-3 and TRBJ2-1, the CDR3 gives the full variable domain: GAGVSQTPSNKVTEKGKYVELRCDPISGHTALYWYRQSLGQGPEFLIYFQGTGAADDSGLPNDRFFAVRPEGSVSTLKIQRTERGDSAVYLCASSLKPDNEQFFGPGTRLTVL.

The sample holds a few counts of this clonotype. V is TRBV12-3 or TRBV12-4 and J is TRBJ2-1, with TRBD2 matching 8 bases. The ends lost 5 bases at V and 3 bases at J; junction bases unmatched: 6. CDR3 size: 15 residues. CDR3 region: CASSPGLGLYNEQFF. The DNA of the CDR3 is TGTGCCAGCAGTCCGGGACTAGGGCTCTACAATGAGCAGTTCTTC.

The rearrangement joins TRBV24-1 to TRBJ2-1, with 8 bases identical to TRBD1. Germline V gives CDR1 KGHDR, CDR2 SFDVKD. This CDR3 comprises 18 residues. V gave up 3 bases and J gave up 4 bases; unmatched junction bases: 13. This CDR3 reads CATSDHTYDRGRYNEQFF. DNA for the CDR3: TGTGCCACCAGTGATCATACCTACGACAGGGGCAGATACAATGAGCAGTTCTTC.

This clonotype has just a few counts. The chain has TRBV2 and TRBJ2-2, with D maybe TRBD2 (5 bases). Germline CDR1 SNHLY, CDR2 FYNNEI. The V gene lost 6 bases and the J gene lost 0 bases, with 11 bases spanning the gap. The CDR3 covers 15 residues. The CDR3 DNA reads as TGTGCCAGCAGGGCGGGCCTCCCGAACACCGGGGAGCTGTTTTTT. This sequence encodes CASRAGLPNTGELFF.

In its sample, this clonotype was seen a few times. This chain joins TRBV10-3 and TRBJ2-5; D may correspond to TRBD1 or TRBD2 (5 bases each). Looked up from germline, CDR1 is ENHRY and CDR2 is SYGVKD. V lost 2 bases and J 5 bases, leaving 18 bases between the germline ends. This CDR3 is 16 amino acids long. In DNA, the CDR3 is TGTGCCATCAGTGAGGGGACCGGCTCGACAGTGGAGACCCAGTACTTC. It yields the protein CAISEGTGSTVETQYF.

About this clonotype itself: At one of its ends the junction is not consistent with the germline gene, which may arise from a read error. V is TRBV2 and J is TRBJ1-1, with 7 bases matching TRBD1. The V gene's germline CDR1 is SNHLY and CDR2 FYNNEI. This CDR3 is 15 amino acids long. CDR3 residues: CACRGDEWVNTEAFF. In nucleotides, the CDR3 is TGTGCCTGCAGGGGGGATGAATGGGTGAACACTGAAGCTTTCTTT. The complete variable domain, with remaining parts taken from reference TRBV2 and TRBJ1-1, reads EPEVTQTPSHQVTQMGQEVILRCVPISNHLYFYWYRQILGQKVEFLVSFYNNEISEKSEIFDDQFSVERPDGSNFTLKIRSTKLEDSAMYFCACRGDEWVNTEAFFGQGTRLTVV.

In its sample, this clonotype was seen a few times. The chain recombines TRBV29-1 with TRBJ1-1; weak D call: TRBD1 (5 bases). The CDR3 is 16 residues long. Germline CDR1 is SQVTM and CDR2 is ANQGSEA. The V and J ends lost 0 bases and 3 bases respectively, with 17 bases between them. This chain's CDR3 is CSVEDLRSGSDTEAFF. The CDR3 DNA reads as TGCAGCGTTGAAGATCTTCGGTCAGGGTCGGACACTGAAGCTTTCTTT.

This rearrangement joins TRBV20-1 to TRBJ2-3, with a tentative D call TRBD2 (5 bases). The V end was cut by 5 bases, the J end by 7 bases, with 22 bases between. Germline CDR1 reads DFQATT; CDR2 reads SNEGSKA (reference sequence). This CDR3 has 15 residues. CDR3 sequence: CSAHRAAGGLNTQYF. The CDR3 DNA reads TGCAGTGCTCACAGAGCGGCAGGAGGCCTCAATACGCAGTATTTT.

This clonotype was observed a few times. This chain joins TRBV10-3 and TRBJ2-5, with TRBD2 matching 10 bases. Germline V gene lookup returns CDR1 ENHRY and CDR2 SYGVKD. V gave up 8 bases and J gave up 5 bases; unmatched junction bases: 5. The CDR3 is 13 amino acids. The CDR3 nucleotides read TGTGCCATCGCAGCGGGGGGGGTTGAGACCCAGTACTTC. Protein sequence: CAIAAGGVETQYF.

This chain uses TRBV20-1 with TRBJ1-3; perhaps TRBD1 as D (5 bases). V was shortened by 3 bases and J by 4 bases, with 13 bases between the two germline ends. The CDR3 has 14 residues. CDR1 and CDR2 (germline): DFQATT, SNEGSKA (reference sequence). DNA for the CDR3: TGCAGTGCTAGCGAGGGGTTTTGGGGAAACACCATATATTTT. It codes for CSASEGFWGNTIYF.

CDR3 DNA sequence: TGTGCCAGCAGTGCGGCAGGAAGGACCGTCTCCTCTGGGGCCAACGTCCTGACTTTC. This encodes CASSAAGRTVSSGANVLTF. The rearrangement joins TRBV28 to TRBJ2-6, with D unresolved. The germline gives CDR1 MDHEN, CDR2 SYDVKM. There are 19 residues in the CDR3. V lost 5 bases, J lost 0 bases, and 20 bases lay in between.

There are a few counts of this clonotype. This chain uses TRBV12-3 or TRBV12-4 with TRBJ1-2, with 9 bases identical to TRBD1. The trim removed 4 bases at V and 4 bases at J, leaving 7 bases unmatched. This CDR3 comprises 15 residues. CDR3 sequence: CASSSPGTGSYGYTF. CDR3 in DNA: TGTGCCAGCAGTTCCCCGGGGACAGGGAGCTATGGCTACACCTTC.

This clonotype was picked up a small number of times. CDR3 region: CASSRVWNQETQYF. The CDR3 DNA is TGCGCCAGCAGCCGGGTGTGGAACCAAGAGACCCAGTACTTC. V gene TRBV5-1 combines with J gene TRBJ2-5; D ambiguous. The germline V gene has CDR1 SGHRS and CDR2 YFSETQ. The V gene lost 4 bases and the J gene lost 0 bases, with 10 bases spanning the gap. This CDR3 spans 14 amino acids.

The genes are TRBV11-2 and TRBJ1-2; no firm D call. The CDR3 runs to 15 residues. Germline V gene data show CDR1 as SGHAT and CDR2 as FQNNGV. Trimming shortened V by 6 bases and J by 3 bases, and 17 bases separated the two germline ends. The CDR3 DNA is TGTGCCAGCAGGCAAACGGCCGGAGCAGACTATGGCTACACCTTC. Its translation is CASRQTAGADYGYTF.

This clonotype was detected ten times or more. The genes are TRBV5-1 and TRBJ2-7, with TRBD2 as a possible D gene (5 bases). The CDR3 has 15 amino acids. Trimming stripped 0 bases from V and 2 bases from J, with 12 bases between. Germline CDR1 and CDR2: SGHRS and YFSETQ. The DNA for the CDR3 is TGCGCCAGCAGCTTGGGCGGCGGGTTTACCTACGAGCAGTACTTC. Residues: CASSLGGGFTYEQYF.

This clonotype was detected ten times or more. The chain carries TRBV7-9 and TRBJ2-5; 10 nucleotides align to TRBD2. With 5 bases clipped from V and 4 bases from J, the junction kept 4 bases outside the gene matches. CDR1 is SEHNR, CDR2 FQNEAQ, per germline (reference sequence). The CDR3 is 14 amino acids. The CDR3 loop is CASSGTSDVETQYF. The CDR3 DNA reads TGTGCCAGCAGCGGGACTAGCGACGTAGAGACCCAGTACTTC.

This clonotype was seen a few times. This sequence joins TRBV6-1 and TRBJ2-5, with D unresolved. V gave up 5 bases and J gave up 1 base, with 17 bases separating them. The CDR3 extends over 16 amino acids. Germline CDR1 MNHNS, CDR2 SASEGT. The CDR3 nucleotides are TGTGCCAGCAGTCCTTACTTTTACCAGACCCAAGAGACCCAGTACTTC. Protein sequence: CASSPYFYQTQETQYF.